These 20 T cell receptor beta chains share one sample of origin, sequenced in a study of CD8+CD57+ T cells in acquired aplastic anemia. TCR beta VDJ combinations and CDR3 sequences were profiled from genomic DNA. Using its own MiXCR run on the reads, TCRdb lists one record per CDR3 protein. The sample carries under 75,000 distinct CDR3 sequences, approximately 50% recorded once. The sequenced sample was sorted CD4+, CD8+, or CD8+CD57+ T cells (not recorded which) from PBMCs. All receptors derive from a human donor in good health, serving as a control.

The gene calls are TRBV2 and TRBJ2-2; 10 nucleotides align to TRBD1. V dropped 6 bases and J dropped 4; count of bases not matched to a gene: 2. This CDR3 is built from 14 residues. CDR1 is SNHLY, CDR2 FYNNEI, per germline. CDR3 protein: CASRGDRGTGELFF. The CDR3 DNA follows: TGTGCCAGCAGGGGGGACAGGGGCACCGGGGAGCTGTTTTTT.

This clonotype has ten or more counts. The genes are TRBV7-8 and TRBJ1-1; TRBD1 matches at 9 bases. CDR1 SGHVS and CDR2 FQNEAQ come from the germline V gene. This CDR3 is 15 amino acids long. The junction had 8 bases not matched to a gene; V was cut back by 5 bases and J by 4 bases. CDR3 bases: TGTGCCAGCAGCAAAGACAGGGGGGTGAGCACTGAAGCTTTCTTT. It translates to CASSKDRGVSTEAFF.

The sample holds one count of this clonotype. The chain carries TRBV5-4 and TRBJ1-6; TRBD1 aligns across 7 bases. Germline CDR1 reads SGHNT; CDR2 reads YYREEE (reference sequence). The V and J ends lost 3 bases and 4 bases, in that order; junction bases with no gene match: 7. The CDR3 contains 16 residues. CDR3 residues: CASSWDSPEYNSPLHF. CDR3 in DNA: TGTGCCAGCAGCTGGGACAGTCCGGAGTATAATTCACCCCTCCACTTT.

A note on this clonotype: No DNA is shown, since the ends of the CDR3 on it are uncertain; the CDR3 is the one TCRdb lists. The chain links TRBV12-3 or TRBV12-4 to TRBJ2-7; the table's D call TRBD2 went unverified against the DNA. A total of 16 residues make up the CDR3, ends included. CDR3 sequence: CASSLGTGWPTYEQYF.

This clonotype was recorded only once. V is TRBV19 and J is TRBJ2-7, with 7 bases identical to TRBD2. Per germline, CDR1 LNHDA and CDR2 SQIVND (reference sequence). J lost 7 bases, V lost 10 bases, and 7 bases had no gene match. The CDR3 contains 11 residues. This CDR3 is CATPWGGEQYF. CDR3 nucleotides: TGTGCCACCCCCTGGGGGGGGGAGCAGTACTTC.

Comments on this clonotype: This likely comes from a read error, as the CDR3 has no conserved phenylalanine or tryptophan at its end. The gene calls are TRBV7-6 and TRBJ2-7; TRBD2 is a possible D gene (5 bases). Germline V CDR1 and CDR2: SGHVS, FNYEAQ. The CDR3 is made up of 13 amino acids. V was shortened by 2 bases and J by 7 bases, with 12 bases between the two germline ends. As DNA, the CDR3 is TGTGCCAGCAGCTTAACGGGCGGGTGGGAGCAGTACCTC. Protein: CASSLTGGWEQYL.

This clonotype occurred a few times. The chain recombines TRBV19 with TRBJ2-3; no reliable D call. Looked up from germline, CDR1 is LNHDA and CDR2 is SQIVND (reference sequence). The V and J ends lost 3 bases and 6 bases respectively, with 4 bases between them. The CDR3 contains 11 residues. CDR3 loop: CASSMGDTQYF. As DNA, the CDR3 is TGTGCCAGTAGTATGGGTGATACGCAGTATTTT.

The rearrangement uses TRBV20-1 and TRBJ2-7; the match to TRBD2 covers 9 bases. This CDR3 region has 14 residues. With V trimmed by 2 bases and J by 6 bases, 8 bases remained unmatched. Germline CDR1 and CDR2: DFQATT and SNEGSKA (reference sequence). The CDR3 reads CSARPFRLAAEQYF. CDR3 DNA sequence: TGCAGTGCTAGACCCTTCCGACTAGCGGCCGAGCAGTACTTC.

This clonotype was counted at least ten times. The V and J genes are TRBV7-9 and TRBJ1-1; 7 bases are a match to TRBD1. CDR3 length: 14 amino acids. Germline lookup yields CDR1 SEHNR and CDR2 FQNEAQ (reference sequence). J was trimmed by 7 bases and V by 2 bases; bases with no gene match: 7. The CDR3 here is CASSLRQTGIEAFF. The CDR3 DNA follows: TGTGCCAGCAGCTTACGCCAGACAGGGATTGAAGCTTTCTTT.

The chain is built from TRBV15 and TRBJ2-1; D unresolved. This CDR3 region has 12 residues. Germline-derived CDR1 and CDR2 are LNHNV and YYDKDF (reference sequence). The V gene lost 0 bases and the J gene lost 7 bases, with 4 bases spanning the gap. The CDR3 here is CATSRDRNEQFF. CDR3 DNA: TGTGCCACCAGCAGAGATCGAAATGAGCAGTTCTTC.

This clonotype was observed many times. This rearrangement joins TRBV4-2 to TRBJ2-2; 7 bases fit TRBD1. The CDR3 covers 17 residues. Germline CDR1 reads LGHNA; CDR2 reads YNFKEQ. Losses at the gene ends were 5 bases for V and 0 bases for J; bases not matched to a gene: 9. The DNA of the CDR3 is TGTGCCAGCAGCGGGGCGTCGACAGGGCCGAACACCGGGGAGCTGTTTTTT. The encoded protein is CASSGASTGPNTGELFF.

This rearrangement joins TRBV7-8 to TRBJ1-1; TRBD1 is a possible D gene (5 bases). This CDR3 has 15 amino acids. The germline V and J ends were trimmed by 3 bases and 1 base, with 12 bases remaining between them. CDR1 is SGHVS, CDR2 FQNEAQ, per germline. The chain's CDR3 is CASSLRHQGNTEAFF. CDR3 DNA sequence: TGTGCCAGCAGCTTGAGGCATCAGGGGAACACTGAAGCTTTCTTT.

The rearrangement joins TRBV12-3 or TRBV12-4 to TRBJ1-6; 7 bases are shared with TRBD1. This CDR3 has 14 amino acids. Trimming cost V 7 bases and J 6 bases; bases outside gene matches: 6. CDR3 loop: CASTGGVFNSPLHF. The CDR3 nucleotides are TGTGCCAGCACAGGGGGGGTCTTTAATTCACCCCTCCACTTT.

The rearrangement links TRBV6-1 to TRBJ2-5; TRBD2 matches 11 bases. The CDR3 runs 17 residues. Germline lookup yields CDR1 MNHNS and CDR2 SASEGT. Losses at the gene ends were 5 bases for V and 0 bases for J; bases not matched to a gene: 8. CDR3 sequence (DNA): TGTGCCAGCAGTCCATACGCGGGACTAGCGGACCAAGAGACCCAGTACTTC. Translating gives CASSPYAGLADQETQYF.

The rearrangement joins TRBV19 to TRBJ1-6; 11 bases line up with TRBD1. The CDR3 loop spans 14 amino acids. V trimming: 6 bases; J trimming: 10 bases; junction bases outside the gene matches: 5. The germline V gene encodes CDR1 LNHDA and CDR2 SQIVND (reference sequence). CDR3 in DNA: TGTGCCAGTAGGGACAGGGGGCTGGGATCACCCCTCCACTTT. Its translation: CASRDRGLGSPLHF.

This chain connects TRBV15 to TRBJ2-1, with 7 bases identical to TRBD2. Germline lookup yields CDR1 LNHNV and CDR2 YYDKDF (reference sequence). The J segment lost 5 bases and the V segment lost 0 bases, leaving 7 bases of the junction unmatched. The CDR3 totals 16 residues. The CDR3 nucleotides are TGTGCCACCAGCAGAGATGGGGGGAGGGCGGACAATGAGCAGTTCTTC. Its translation: CATSRDGGRADNEQFF.

This clonotype has at least ten counts. The rearrangement uses TRBV5-4 and TRBJ2-5; the match to TRBD1 covers 10 bases. From germline, CDR1 is SGHNT and CDR2 YYREEE (reference sequence). V gave up 2 bases and J gave up 4 bases; unmatched junction bases: 5. This CDR3 has 15 amino acids. The CDR3 coding sequence is TGTGCCAGCAGCTTCCGAGGGACAGGGGTAGAGACCCAGTACTTC. It codes for CASSFRGTGVETQYF.

This chain links TRBV5-1 with TRBJ2-7; D assignment may be TRBD1 or TRBD2 (5 bases each). V shed 0 bases and J shed 2 bases, with 9 bases lying between them. The length of the CDR3 is 14 residues. The germline V gene encodes CDR1 SGHRS and CDR2 YFSETQ. The CDR3 is CASSLGGETYEQYF. CDR3 DNA sequence: TGCGCCAGCAGCTTGGGAGGGGAGACCTACGAGCAGTACTTC.

Sample share makes this clonotype medium-sized. V gene TRBV24-1 combines with J gene TRBJ2-1, with D possibly matching TRBD1 (5 bases). Per the germline V gene, CDR1 is KGHDR and CDR2 is SFDVKD. CDR3 length equals 15 residues. Trimming took off 0 bases at V and 3 bases at J, with 8 bases between the two ends. The CDR3 sequence is CATSDLRQGYNEQFF. CDR3 DNA sequence: TGTGCCACCAGTGATTTGCGGCAGGGCTACAATGAGCAGTTCTTC.

This clonotype occurred many times. This CDR3 reads CASSSGLVEETQYF. Here the CDR3 DNA reads TGTGCCAGCAGCTCGGGACTAGTAGAAGAGACCCAGTACTTC. This rearrangement joins TRBV7-2 to TRBJ2-5; 8 nucleotides line up with TRBD2. The V gene end was trimmed by 4 bases and the J gene end by 3 bases; junction bases not matched to a gene: 4. This CDR3 has 14 residues. Germline CDR1 SGHTA, CDR2 FQGNSA.